These T cell receptor beta chains were read from a single sample in a study of cytomegalovirus exposure and HLA in healthy donors. TCRdb's table, derived via immunoSEQ multiplex PCR, lists solely in-frame clones and lacks some. Its table records about 150,000 clones. Sequencing used PBMCs. The receptors shown here come from a woman in her 50s in good health and CMV-seronegative. Both conserved end residues are part of each CDR3. Fields, in order: D gene, J gene, V gene, CDR3 DNA, CDR3 protein. D genes are given only for firm matches.

D: TRBD1
J: TRBJ1-6
V: TRBV28
DNA: TGTGCCAGCAGTTTTCGGGGACAGGCCAAGGGGTCACCCCTCCACTTT
CDR3: CASSFRGQAKGSPLHF

D: .
J: TRBJ1-2
V: TRBV5-4
DNA: TGTGCCAGCAGCGGAACAGGGACCCCTAACTATGGCTACACCTTC
CDR3: CASSGTGTPNYGYTF

D: .
J: TRBJ1-2
V: TRBV19
DNA: TGTGCCAGTAGTCTATACCTTAGTCCCTATGGCTACACCTTC
CDR3: CASSLYLSPYGYTF

D: TRBD1
J: TRBJ2-7
V: TRBV19
DNA: TGTGCCAGTAGTTTCAACAGGGGTTCCTACGAGCAGTACTTC
CDR3: CASSFNRGSYEQYF

D: .
J: TRBJ1-3
V: TRBV11-2
DNA: TGTGCCAGCACCCGAGGGAACACCATATATTTT
CDR3: CASTRGNTIYF

D: .
J: TRBJ2-2
V: TRBV9
DNA: TGTGCCAGCAGCGTAGTAGAGGGGAACACCGGGGAGCTGTTTTTT
CDR3: CASSVVEGNTGELFF

D: .
J: TRBJ1-2
V: TRBV9
DNA: TGTGCCAGCACCTTAGGTAGGGGGAACTATGGCTACACCTTC
CDR3: CASTLGRGNYGYTF

D: TRBD2
J: TRBJ2-7
V: TRBV19
DNA: TGTGCCAGTAGTACGCTAGCGGGAGGGCCAGGGGAGCAGTACTTC
CDR3: CASSTLAGGPGEQYF

D: .
J: TRBJ1-6
V: TRBV18
DNA: TGTGCCAGCTCACCACAGGAACAGGAGAATTCACCCCTCCACTTT
CDR3: CASSPQEQENSPLHF

D: .
J: TRBJ2-5
V: TRBV7-2
DNA: TGTGCCAGCAGCGCCAGCGGGTACCAAGAGACCCAGTACTTC
CDR3: CASSASGYQETQYF

D: .
J: TRBJ2-6
V: TRBV7-9
DNA: TGTGCCAGCAGCCGTCCCGGGTGGGTATCGGGGGCCAACGTCCTGACTTTC
CDR3: CASSRPGWVSGANVLTF

D: .
J: TRBJ1-1
V: TRBV13
DNA: TGTGCCAGCAGCCTAGAGGGGGTGAATCGATACGCTGAAGCTTTCTTT
CDR3: CASSLEGVNRYAEAFF

D: TRBD2
J: TRBJ2-5
V: TRBV11-2
DNA: TGTGCCAGCAGGAATTCGCCGGGTAGCGGGAGGAGAGGCGAGACCCAGTACTTC
CDR3: CASRNSPGSGRRGETQYF

D: TRBD2
J: TRBJ2-1
V: TRBV7-3
DNA: TGTGCCAGCAGCGTAGTAGGGACTAGCGATATAGATGAGCAGTTCTTC
CDR3: CASSVVGTSDIDEQFF

D: .
J: TRBJ2-7
V: TRBV28
DNA: TGTGCCAGCAGTTTACGGGGTAAAACGGATTACGAGCAGTACTTC
CDR3: CASSLRGKTDYEQYF

D: TRBD2
J: TRBJ2-2
V: TRBV5-1
DNA: TGCGCCAGCAGCTTGGGACTAGCGGCGAACACCGGGGAGCTGTTTTTT
CDR3: CASSLGLAANTGELFF

D: .
J: TRBJ1-5
V: TRBV6-5
DNA: TGTGCCAGCAGCTATGACAAAGCCCATCAGCCCCAGCATTTT
CDR3: CASSYDKAHQPQHF

D: TRBD1
J: TRBJ2-2
V: TRBV18
DNA: TGTGCCAGCTCACCACCCCCCGGGGACAGAAGAGCCGGGGAGCTGTTTTTT
CDR3: CASSPPPGDRRAGELFF

D: .
J: TRBJ1-2
V: TRBV27
DNA: TGTGCCAGCAGTGCCCAGGGTGTTAACTATGGCTACACCTTC
CDR3: CASSAQGVNYGYTF